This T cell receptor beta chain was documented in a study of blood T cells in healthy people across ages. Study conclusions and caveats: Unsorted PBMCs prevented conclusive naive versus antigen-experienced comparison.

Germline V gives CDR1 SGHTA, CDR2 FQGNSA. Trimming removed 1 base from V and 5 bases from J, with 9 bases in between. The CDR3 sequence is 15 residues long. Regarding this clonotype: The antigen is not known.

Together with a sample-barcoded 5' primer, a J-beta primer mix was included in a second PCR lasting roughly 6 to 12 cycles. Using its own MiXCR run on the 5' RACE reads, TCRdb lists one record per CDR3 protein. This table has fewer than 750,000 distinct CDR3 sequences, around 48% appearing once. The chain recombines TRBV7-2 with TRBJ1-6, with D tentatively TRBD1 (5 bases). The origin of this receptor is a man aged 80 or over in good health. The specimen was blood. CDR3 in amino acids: CASSLGQGHNSPLHF. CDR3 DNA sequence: TGTGCCAGCAGCTTAGGTCAGGGCCATAATTCACCCCTCCACTTT.